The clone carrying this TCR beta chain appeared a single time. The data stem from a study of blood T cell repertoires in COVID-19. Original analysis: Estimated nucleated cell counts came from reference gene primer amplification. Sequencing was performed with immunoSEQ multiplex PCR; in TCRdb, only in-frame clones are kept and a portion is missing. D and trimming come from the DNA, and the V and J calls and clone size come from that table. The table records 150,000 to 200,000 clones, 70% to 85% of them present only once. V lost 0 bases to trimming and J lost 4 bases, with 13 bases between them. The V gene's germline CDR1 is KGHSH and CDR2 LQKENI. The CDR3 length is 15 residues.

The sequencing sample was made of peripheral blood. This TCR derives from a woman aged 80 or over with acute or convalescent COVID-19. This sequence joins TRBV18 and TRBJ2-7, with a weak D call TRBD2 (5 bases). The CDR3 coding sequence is TGTGCCAGCTCACCACCCCGGACGGGCGGGTACGAGCAGTACTTC. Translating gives CASSPPRTGGYEQYF.